This is a list of T cell receptor beta chains from one sample in a study of blood T cell repertoires in COVID-19. The method was immunoSEQ multiplex PCR; TCRdb's version includes in-frame clones alone and lacks a portion of them. The sample lists roughly 100,000 clones, roughly four fifths occurring once. The sequencing input was peripheral blood. These receptors were obtained from a man older than 75 with COVID-19, enrolled during active disease. Both conserved end residues are part of each CDR3. The order of the fields is D gene, clone size, J gene, V gene, CDR3 protein, CDR3 DNA. D genes are given only for firm matches. Expanded clones get a size class; other rows say once, few or many, or leave the size out.

>TRBD2|.|TRBJ2-7|TRBV29-1
CSVEFRTSRDYEQYF
TGCAGCGTTGAATTCAGGACTAGCAGAGACTACGAGCAGTACTTC
>TRBD2|.|TRBJ2-5|TRBV2
CASSEAGLAETQYF
TGTGCCAGCAGTGAAGCGGGACTAGCAGAGACCCAGTACTTC
>TRBD2|.|TRBJ2-2|TRBV9
CASSVDWTSGATGELFF
TGTGCCAGCAGCGTAGACTGGACTAGCGGGGCAACCGGGGAGCTGTTTTTT
>TRBD1|.|TRBJ1-2|TRBV6-1
CASSRDSRGNYGYTF
TGTGCCAGCAGTCGGGACAGCCGTGGGAACTATGGCTACACCTTC
>.|few|TRBJ1-6|TRBV5-1
CASSRSGGVNNSPLHF
TGCGCCAGCAGCCGCTCAGGAGGCGTAAATAATTCACCCCTCCACTTT
>.|.|TRBJ1-6|TRBV11-2
CASSPYREYNSPLHF
TGTGCCAGCAGCCCCTACAGGGAGTATAATTCACCCCTCCACTTT
>.|.|TRBJ1-1|TRBV5-1
CASSLVSRGTEAFF
TGCGCCAGCAGCTTGGTATCCAGGGGCACTGAAGCTTTCTTT
>.|.|TRBJ2-1|TRBV3-1/TRBV3-2
CASSRNRVNEQFF
TGTGCCAGCAGCCGGAACAGGGTCAATGAGCAGTTCTTC
>.|.|TRBJ2-7|TRBV6-5
CASSYLTGLGEQYF
TGTGCCAGCAGTTACTTAACAGGGTTAGGCGAGCAGTACTTC
>TRBD1|once|TRBJ1-6|TRBV12-3/TRBV12-4
CASSRDRVHLHF
TGTGCCAGCAGCAGGGACAGGGTTCACCTCCACTTT
>TRBD1|.|TRBJ2-5|TRBV5-6
CASRDRTGWHGTQYF
TGTGCCAGCAGAGATCGGACAGGGTGGCATGGGACCCAGTACTTC
>.|.|TRBJ1-1|TRBV6-2/TRBV6-3
CASSDPRAGGTEAFF
TGTGCCAGCAGCGACCCCAGGGCGGGAGGCACTGAAGCTTTCTTT
>.|.|TRBJ1-2|TRBV28
CASSFTRANYGYTF
TGTGCCAGCAGTTTTACGAGGGCTAACTATGGCTACACCTTC
>TRBD1|.|TRBJ1-6|TRBV27
CASSRDRGNSPLHF
TGTGCCAGCAGTCGGGACAGGGGGAATTCACCCCTCCACTTT
>.|.|TRBJ2-1|TRBV24-1
CATSAAGSYNEQFF
TGTGCCACCAGTGCGGCGGGATCCTACAATGAGCAGTTCTTC
>.|.|TRBJ1-5|TRBV6-2/TRBV6-3
CASSYASEVWHQPQHF
TGTGCCAGCAGTTACGCGTCAGAGGTTTGGCATCAGCCCCAGCATTTT
>TRBD2|.|TRBJ2-1|TRBV9
CASSVEGLAGHGNEQFF
TGTGCCAGCAGCGTAGAGGGACTAGCGGGACATGGAAATGAGCAGTTCTTC
>TRBD1|.|TRBJ2-7|TRBV30
CAWSVRTGAKGEQYF
TGTGCCTGGAGTGTACGGACAGGGGCTAAGGGCGAGCAGTACTTC
>TRBD1|.|TRBJ1-2|TRBV2
CASADRDRPNYGYTF
TGTGCCAGCGCCGACCGGGACAGACCTAACTATGGCTACACCTTC
>TRBD2|.|TRBJ2-5|TRBV5-1
CASSLEGGRAGETQYF
TGCGCCAGCAGCTTGGAGGGCGGGAGGGCCGGAGAGACCCAGTACTTC
>.|.|TRBJ2-3|TRBV6-1
CASSEPGKDTQYF
TGTGCCAGCAGTGAACCGGGGAAAGATACGCAGTATTTT
>.|.|TRBJ2-7|TRBV5-6
CASSLDRVSYEQYF
TGTGCCAGCAGCTTGGACAGGGTCTCCTACGAGCAGTACTTC
>.|few|TRBJ1-6|TRBV28
CASSPHPDRPFSPLHF
TGTGCCAGCAGCCCCCACCCCGACAGGCCGTTTTCACCCCTCCACTTT
>.|.|TRBJ1-2|TRBV19
CASSMGLRARGYYYGYTF
TGTGCCAGTAGTATGGGTTTGAGGGCACGAGGGTACTACTATGGCTACACCTTC
>TRBD1|.|TRBJ2-7|TRBV4-1
CASSQEKQGTTPGYEQYF
TGCGCCAGCAGCCAAGAGAAACAGGGGACCACCCCGGGCTACGAGCAGTACTTC
>TRBD1|.|TRBJ1-5|TRBV6-5
CASSSTGGNQPQHF
TGTGCCAGCAGTTCTACAGGGGGCAATCAGCCCCAGCATTTT
>.|.|TRBJ2-3|TRBV19
CASSGRYPGDTQYF
TGTGCCAGCTCCGGAAGGTATCCCGGGGATACGCAGTATTTT
>.|.|TRBJ1-6|TRBV6-5
CASSNREASSPLHF
TGTGCCAGCAGTAACCGGGAAGCCAGCTCACCCCTCCACTTT
>.|.|TRBJ1-2|TRBV12-3/TRBV12-4
CASSSGNGYTF
TGTGCCAGCAGCTCAGGGAATGGCTACACCTTC
>TRBD1|.|TRBJ2-3|TRBV18
CASSPKDRGYADTQYF
TGTGCCAGCTCACCAAAGGACAGGGGGTATGCAGATACGCAGTATTTT
>.|.|TRBJ2-5|TRBV3-1/TRBV3-2
CASSPRGGGVQETQYF
TGTGCCAGCAGCCCCCGGGGAGGGGGAGTCCAAGAGACCCAGTACTTC
>TRBD1|.|TRBJ1-4|TRBV5-1
CASRQRTGGTNEKLFF
TGCGCCAGCAGACAACGCACAGGGGGAACTAATGAAAAACTGTTTTTT
>.|.|TRBJ2-3|TRBV7-9
CASSFRARGTDTQYF
TGTGCCAGCAGCTTCAGGGCCCGGGGCACAGATACGCAGTATTTT
>.|.|TRBJ1-3|TRBV10-2
CASSATGLGNTIYF
TGCGCCAGCAGTGCAACAGGGCTCGGAAACACCATATATTTT
>TRBD2|once|TRBJ2-7|TRBV7-8
CASSKREGVYEQYF
TGTGCCAGCAGCAAGCGGGAGGGCGTGTACGAGCAGTACTTC
>.|.|TRBJ1-2|TRBV28
CASSLRQTFYGYTF
TGTGCCAGCAGTTTGCGGCAAACCTTCTATGGCTACACCTTC
>.|.|TRBJ2-7|TRBV5-1
CASSSGHLGAYEQYF
TGCGCCAGCAGCTCGGGACACCTCGGCGCGTACGAGCAGTACTTC
>TRBD2|.|TRBJ2-2|TRBV18
CASSPRTSGGTNTGELFF
TGTGCCAGCTCACCTCGGACTAGCGGGGGGACGAACACCGGGGAGCTGTTTTTT
>.|.|TRBJ1-6|TRBV9
CASSPPGIGPHSPLHF
TGTGCCAGCAGCCCCCCAGGGATCGGACCTCATTCACCCCTCCACTTT
>.|.|TRBJ1-1|TRBV6-6
CASRGEGDRNTEAFF
TGTGCCAGCAGAGGGGAGGGGGATCGAAACACTGAAGCTTTCTTT
>.|.|TRBJ1-2|TRBV9
CASSVTDISLYGYTF
TGTGCCAGCAGTGTTACTGACATCAGTCTCTATGGCTACACCTTC
>TRBD1|many|TRBJ2-1|TRBV11-2
CASSSLRGQGNNEQFF
TGTGCCAGCAGCTCTTTGCGGGGACAGGGTAACAATGAGCAGTTCTTC
>TRBD1|.|TRBJ2-7|TRBV18
CASSIDRGAYEQYF
TGTGCCAGCTCAATCGACAGGGGGGCCTACGAGCAGTACTTC
>.|.|TRBJ2-2|TRBV3-1/TRBV3-2
CAVARNRQAGELFF
TGTGCCGTGGCCCGGAACAGGCAAGCCGGGGAGCTGTTTTTT
>.|.|TRBJ2-7|TRBV12-3/TRBV12-4
CASTGAEYEQYF
TGTGCCAGCACTGGTGCGGAGTACGAGCAGTACTTC
>TRBD1|few|TRBJ1-2|TRBV7-2
CASSLDRGANYGYTF
TGTGCCAGCAGCTTAGACAGGGGAGCTAACTATGGCTACACCTTC
>TRBD2|.|TRBJ2-1|TRBV20-1
CSASGRGHGGFDEQFF
TGCAGTGCGAGTGGTAGGGGCCACGGGGGGTTTGATGAGCAGTTCTTC
>TRBD2|.|TRBJ2-3|TRBV5-1
CASRDRTSGSTDTQYF
TGCGCCAGCAGAGATCGGACTAGCGGGAGCACAGATACGCAGTATTTT
>TRBD1|.|TRBJ1-3|TRBV6-5
CASRRGQGNTIYF
TGTGCCAGCCGAAGAGGACAGGGGAACACCATATATTTT
>.|once|TRBJ1-6|TRBV7-2
CASSLEGVFNSPLHF
TGTGCCAGCAGCTTAGAGGGAGTTTTTAATTCACCCCTCCACTTT
>.|.|TRBJ2-7|TRBV29-1
CSAADSYEQYF
TGCAGCGCAGCGGACTCCTACGAGCAGTACTTC
>TRBD2|.|TRBJ2-3|TRBV11-2
CASSVAGGRADTQYF
TGTGCCAGCAGCGTAGCGGGGGGGCGGGCAGATACGCAGTATTTT
>TRBD1|.|TRBJ2-7|TRBV29-1
CSVATRRDSYEQYF
TGCAGCGTCGCAACCCGCCGGGACAGCTACGAGCAGTACTTC
>TRBD2|.|TRBJ2-1|TRBV7-8
CASSQDSGGIYNEQFF
TGTGCCAGCAGCCAAGATAGCGGGGGGATTTACAATGAGCAGTTCTTC
>.|.|TRBJ2-1|TRBV19
CASSMAAGRSYNEQFF
TGTGCCAGTAGTATGGCGGCGGGACGCTCCTACAATGAGCAGTTCTTC
>.|.|TRBJ2-7|TRBV11-2
CASSLDGMLSYEQYF
TGTGCCAGCAGCTTAGACGGGATGCTTTCTTACGAGCAGTACTTC
>.|.|TRBJ2-2|TRBV3-1/TRBV3-2
CASSQDLRGTGELFF
TGTGCCAGCAGCCAAGATCTCCGGGGAACCGGGGAGCTGTTTTTT
>.|.|TRBJ1-1|TRBV4-3
CASSQERRSSRAFF
TGCGCCAGCAGCCAAGAAAGGCGGTCCTCGCGGGCTTTCTTT
>TRBD1|.|TRBJ1-2|TRBV14
CASSLTGERAYGYTF
TGTGCCAGCAGTCTTACAGGGGAAAGGGCCTATGGCTACACCTTC